This TCR beta chain was found in a study of blood T cell repertoires in COVID-19. Study-wide background: Samples came from the United States, Italy and Spain, spanning acute and convalescent COVID-19. Nucleic acid was either cDNA or gDNA, and it came from T cells, B-cell-depleted T cells, or PBMCs.

Assay used: immunoSEQ multiplex PCR; TCRdb lists only in-frame clones, some missing. Of approximately 130,000 clones in the sample, over 70% were seen once. The germline CDR1 and CDR2 sequences are LGHDT and YNNKEL (reference sequence). CDR3 length equals 15 residues. V lost 3 bases and J lost 2; bases outside the gene matches: 5. The source is an elderly man with acute or convalescent COVID-19. The chain combines TRBV3-1 (or the pseudogene TRBV3-2) with TRBJ2-7, with 9 bases that match TRBD2. Specimen: peripheral blood. Here the CDR3 DNA reads TGTGCCAGCAGCCATGCCCGACTAGCGGCCTACGAGCAGTACTTC. Protein: CASSHARLAAYEQYF.